The rows below give T cell receptor beta chains drawn from one sample of a study of blood T cell repertoires in COVID-19. The protocol was immunoSEQ multiplex PCR, while the TCRdb copy is restricted to in-frame clones and leaves out a portion. Of about 410,000 clones in the sample, 86% were seen once. Specimen: peripheral blood. The origin of the receptors is a woman under 40 with active or convalescent COVID-19. Both conserved end residues are part of each CDR3. The D gene is left open where the match is weak. Clone size, where shown, is once, few, many, or a class for clones that have expanded.

abundance,j_gene,d_gene,v_gene,CDR3nt,CDR3aa
-,TRBJ1-6,-,TRBV27,TGTGCCAGCAGACCCCATACAGGGATTAATTCACCCCTCCACTTT,CASRPHTGINSPLHF
-,TRBJ1-1,-,TRBV10-2,TGCGCCAGCAGGGATATTAGGGGCACTGAAGCTTTCTTT,CASRDIRGTEAFF
-,TRBJ1-5,TRBD1,TRBV2,TGTGCCAGCAGTGAAGTTCCAGGGGGCACTCAGCCCCAGCATTTT,CASSEVPGGTQPQHF
-,TRBJ1-1,TRBD1,TRBV4-2,TGTGCCAGCAGCCAAGGCACAGGGGGGTTCACTGAAGCTTTCTTT,CASSQGTGGFTEAFF
once,TRBJ2-5,TRBD1,TRBV11-2,TGTGCCAGCAGCTTGCTCATTGGGACAGATAAAGAGACCCAGTACTTC,CASSLLIGTDKETQYF
-,TRBJ2-1,-,TRBV18,TGTGCCAGCTCACCACTACGTAACGGGGGGCCGCCGGTCAATGAGCAGTTCTTC,CASSPLRNGGPPVNEQFF
-,TRBJ2-7,TRBD2,TRBV28,TGTGCCAGCATTCCCTCCCTGGGGACTAGCGGGGCAAAGATCTACGAGCAGTACTTC,CASIPSLGTSGAKIYEQYF
-,TRBJ1-1,-,TRBV29-1,TGCAGCGCCCGGGGACAAATCACTGAAGCTTTCTTT,CSARGQITEAFF
once,TRBJ1-2,-,TRBV29-1,TGCAGCGTTGAAAATCCGGACAGCTCTAACTATGGCTACACCTTC,CSVENPDSSNYGYTF
-,TRBJ1-1,-,TRBV27,TGTGCCAGCAGGGTAGCAGGGGTGACTGAAGCTTTCTTT,CASRVAGVTEAFF
-,TRBJ2-3,TRBD1,TRBV19,TGTGCCAGTAGTATAACAGGGGGCCCTTCCACAGATACGCAGTATTTT,CASSITGGPSTDTQYF
once,TRBJ2-1,-,TRBV9,TGTGCCAGCAGCGTAGCTAGTTCTGGGTCCTACAATGAGCAGTTCTTC,CASSVASSGSYNEQFF
-,TRBJ1-6,-,TRBV6-5,TGTGCCAGCAGTTCCCGATTACAGGGCTATAATTCACCCCTCCACTTT,CASSSRLQGYNSPLHF
-,TRBJ2-3,-,TRBV18,TGTGCCAGCTCGTCAGCTAGCGCAGATACGCAGTATTTT,CASSSASADTQYF